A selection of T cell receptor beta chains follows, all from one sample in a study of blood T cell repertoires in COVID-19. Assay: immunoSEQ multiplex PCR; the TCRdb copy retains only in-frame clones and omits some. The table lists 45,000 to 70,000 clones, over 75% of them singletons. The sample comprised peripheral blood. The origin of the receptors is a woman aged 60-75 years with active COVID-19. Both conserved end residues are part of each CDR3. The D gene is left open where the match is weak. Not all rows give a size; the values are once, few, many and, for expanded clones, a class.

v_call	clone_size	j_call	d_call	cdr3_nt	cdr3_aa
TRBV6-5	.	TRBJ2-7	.	TGTGCCAGCAGTTCTCAGGGTGGCGAGCAGTACTTC	CASSSQGGEQYF
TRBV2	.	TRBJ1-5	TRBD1	TGTGCCAGCAGGGCGACAGGGCAAGGGGATAGCAATCAGCCCCAGCATTTT	CASRATGQGDSNQPQHF
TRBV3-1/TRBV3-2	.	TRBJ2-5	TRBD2	TGTGCCAGCAGCCCTCTCGAGGCGGGGGTAGAGACCCAGTACTTC	CASSPLEAGVETQYF
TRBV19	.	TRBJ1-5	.	TGTGCCAGTAGTATTGAGCAGGGAAGGGGTCAGCCCCAGCATTTT	CASSIEQGRGQPQHF
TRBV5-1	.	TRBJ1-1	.	TGCGCCAGCTGGGGAGGGGGGAACACTGAAGCTTTCTTT	CASWGGGNTEAFF
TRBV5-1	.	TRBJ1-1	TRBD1	TGCGCCAGCAGGAAGGACAGGGGCGTCTCTGGAGCTTTCTTT	CASRKDRGVSGAFF
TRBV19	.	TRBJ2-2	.	TGTGCCAGTAGCCAGAGACAGATCATCCTCACCGGGGAGCTGTTTTTT	CASSQRQIILTGELFF
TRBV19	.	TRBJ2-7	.	TGTGCCAGTAGTGGCTTAGGAGTTTCCTACGAGCAGTACTTC	CASSGLGVSYEQYF
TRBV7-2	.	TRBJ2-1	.	TGTGCCAGCAGCTTAATAGACAATGAGCAGTTCTTC	CASSLIDNEQFF
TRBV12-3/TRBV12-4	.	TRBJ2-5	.	TGTGCCAGCAGTACTTACGGGTGGGAGACCCAGTACTTC	CASSTYGWETQYF
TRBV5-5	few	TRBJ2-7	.	TGTGCCAGCAGCTCGAGTTGGGAGCAGTACTTC	CASSSSWEQYF
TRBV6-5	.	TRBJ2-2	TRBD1	TGTGCCAGCAAAATTGCAGGGGGCGCCGGGGAGCTGTTTTTT	CASKIAGGAGELFF
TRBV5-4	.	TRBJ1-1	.	TGTGCCAGCAGCCTTATGAGTGAAGCTTTCTTT	CASSLMSEAFF
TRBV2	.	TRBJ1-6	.	TGTGCCAGCAGCCTGGAGGGGTTTAGCTCCTATAATTCACCCCTCCACTTT	CASSLEGFSSYNSPLHF
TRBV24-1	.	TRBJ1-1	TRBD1	TGTGCCGCTGGGACAGTAACTGAAGCTTTCTTT	CAAGTVTEAFF
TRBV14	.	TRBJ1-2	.	TGTGCCAGCAGCCCGGGAATCCCCTATGGCTACACCTTC	CASSPGIPYGYTF
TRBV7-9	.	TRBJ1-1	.	TGTGCCAGCAGCCTCTACCCGGAGACTGAAGCTTTCTTT	CASSLYPETEAFF
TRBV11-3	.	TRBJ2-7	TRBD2	TGTGCCAGCAGCCGTTCGGCTAGCGGGATCTACGAGCAGTACTTC	CASSRSASGIYEQYF
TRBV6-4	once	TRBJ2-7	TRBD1	TGTGCCAGCAGCGCCGGGACAGGCCCTTCCTACGAGCAGTACTTC	CASSAGTGPSYEQYF
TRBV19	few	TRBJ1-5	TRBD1	TGTGCGATAGGAGACAGGGGTCTAGCCCAGCATTTT	CAIGDRGLAQHF
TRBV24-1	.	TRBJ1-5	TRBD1	TGTGCCACCAGTGCCAGGACAGGAGGCACCTATAGCAATCAGCCCCAGCATTTT	CATSARTGGTYSNQPQHF
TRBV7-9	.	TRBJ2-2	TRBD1	TGTGCCAGCAGCTTAAAAGGACAGGGGACGAGCACCGGGGAGCTGTTTTTT	CASSLKGQGTSTGELFF
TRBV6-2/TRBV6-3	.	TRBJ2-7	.	TGTGCCAGCAGCTCTCCGCGGGTTAGCTCCTACGAGCAGTACTTC	CASSSPRVSSYEQYF
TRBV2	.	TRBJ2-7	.	TGTGCCAGCAGTGAGAATACAGGGAGAACCTACGAGCAGTACTTC	CASSENTGRTYEQYF
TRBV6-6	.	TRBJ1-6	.	TGTGCCAGCAGTTACGCCCCGACAGCTTCGTCACCCCTCCACTTT	CASSYAPTASSPLHF
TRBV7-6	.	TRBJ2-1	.	TGTGCCAGCAGGGGGGGTTTTGAGGCTGGATACAATGAGCAGTTCTTC	CASRGGFEAGYNEQFF
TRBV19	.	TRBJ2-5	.	TGTGCCAGTAGTACCACAGGGTTACAAGAGACCCAGTACTTC	CASSTTGLQETQYF
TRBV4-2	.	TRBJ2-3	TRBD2	TGTGCCAGCAGCCAAGATATGGTACTAGCGGGGCGCACAGATACGCAGTATTTT	CASSQDMVLAGRTDTQYF
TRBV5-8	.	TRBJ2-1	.	TGTGCCAGCAGCATAACTTCCGCGGGTTACAATGAGCAGTTCTTC	CASSITSAGYNEQFF
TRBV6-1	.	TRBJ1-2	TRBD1	TGTGCCAGCAGTGAAGACAGGGGCCGGGGCTATGGCTACACCTTC	CASSEDRGRGYGYTF
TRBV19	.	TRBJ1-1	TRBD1	TGTGCCAGTAGTGTACAGGGGGCTCAACCTGGGACTGAAGCTTTCTTT	CASSVQGAQPGTEAFF
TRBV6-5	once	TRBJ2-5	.	TGTGCCAGCAGCCGGGACTTCGGGAGAAAGACCCAGTACTTC	CASSRDFGRKTQYF
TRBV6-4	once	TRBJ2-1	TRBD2	TGTGCCAGCAGTTCCCTAGCGGGGGGCTACAATGAGCAGTTCTTC	CASSSLAGGYNEQFF
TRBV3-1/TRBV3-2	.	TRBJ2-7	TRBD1	TGTGCCAGCAGCCAACAAACAGGGGGCTGGCACGAGCAGTACTTC	CASSQQTGGWHEQYF
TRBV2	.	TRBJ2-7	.	TGTGCCAGCAGTAAATTCACAGGGTTGGATGACTTC	CASSKFTGLDDF
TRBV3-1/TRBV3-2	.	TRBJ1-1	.	TGTGCCAGCAGTACCCAGAGGTTCACTGAAGCTTTCTTT	CASSTQRFTEAFF
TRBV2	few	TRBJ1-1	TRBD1	TGTGCCAGCAGGGGACAGGGTTGGTCTGAAGCTTTCTTT	CASRGQGWSEAFF
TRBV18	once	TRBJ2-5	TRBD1	TGTGCCAGCTCACCGTCACAGGGGGCCCAAGAGACCCAGTACTTC	CASSPSQGAQETQYF
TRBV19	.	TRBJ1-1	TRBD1	TGTGCCAGTAGTCTCCAGGGGGCTAGTACTGAAGCTTTCTTT	CASSLQGASTEAFF
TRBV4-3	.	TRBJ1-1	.	TGCGCCAGCAGCCAAGATCGGGGCACTGAAGCTTTCTTT	CASSQDRGTEAFF
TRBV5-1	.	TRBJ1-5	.	TGCGCCAGCAGCTTGGCGGGTTATAGCAATCAGCCCCAGCATTTT	CASSLAGYSNQPQHF
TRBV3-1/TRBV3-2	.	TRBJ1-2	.	TGTGCCAGCAGCCCCGACAAGTCCCCTGGCTACACCTTC	CASSPDKSPGYTF
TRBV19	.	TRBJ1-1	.	TGTGCCAGTAGGCAACAGGGAACGGCTGAAGCTTTCTTT	CASRQQGTAEAFF
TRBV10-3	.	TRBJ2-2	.	TGTGCCATCAGTCCCGGCGGGCTAAACACCGGGGAGCTGTTTTTT	CAISPGGLNTGELFF
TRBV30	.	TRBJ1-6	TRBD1	TGTGCCTGGAGGCTCCCGGGACAGGGAAGTTCACCCCTCCACTTT	CAWRLPGQGSSPLHF
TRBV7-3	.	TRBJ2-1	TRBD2	TGTGCCAGCAGCTTAAGGGACGGGACTAGCGGGGGATACAATGAGCAGTTCTTC	CASSLRDGTSGGYNEQFF
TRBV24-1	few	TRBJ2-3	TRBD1	TGTGCCACCAGTGAGACAGGGGGCACAGATACGCAGTATTTT	CATSETGGTDTQYF
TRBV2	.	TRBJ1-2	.	TGTGCCAGCAGTGTGTGGCAGACTACCGTAGGTGGCTACACCTTC	CASSVWQTTVGGYTF
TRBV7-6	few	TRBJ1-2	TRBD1	TGTGCCAGCAGCTTAGGGGGACAGGGGGCTAACTATGGCTACACCTTC	CASSLGGQGANYGYTF
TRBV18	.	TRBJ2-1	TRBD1	TGTGCCAGCTCACGGGACAGGGGATCCTACAATGAGCAGTTCTTC	CASSRDRGSYNEQFF
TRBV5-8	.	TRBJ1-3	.	TGTGCCACCCGGGAGGAGGCCCACTCTGGAAACACCATATATTTT	CATREEAHSGNTIYF
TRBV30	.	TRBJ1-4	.	TGTGCCTGGAGTAGACAGTCTAATGAAAAACTGTTTTTT	CAWSRQSNEKLFF
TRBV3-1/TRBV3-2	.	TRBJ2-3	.	TGTGCCAGCAGCCAATCTTACAGTTCAGATACGCAGTATTTT	CASSQSYSSDTQYF
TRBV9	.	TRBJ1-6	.	TGTGCCAGCAGCGTAGTTGACGGGAGCGGTTCACCCCTCCACTTT	CASSVVDGSGSPLHF
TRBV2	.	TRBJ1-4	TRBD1	TGTGCCAGCAGCCTCACCGGGACAGGGAATGAAAAACTGTTTTTT	CASSLTGTGNEKLFF
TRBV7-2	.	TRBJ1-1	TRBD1	TGTGCCAGCAGCCCCTTCGACAGGGCGAACACTGAAGCTTTCTTT	CASSPFDRANTEAFF
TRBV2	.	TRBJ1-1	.	TGTGCCAGCAGTAGCAGCCCGGAGGCCACTGAAGCTTTCTTT	CASSSSPEATEAFF
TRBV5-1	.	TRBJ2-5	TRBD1	TGCGCCAGCAGCTCGGACAGGCGGATTGGGGGTGAGACCCAGTACTTC	CASSSDRRIGGETQYF
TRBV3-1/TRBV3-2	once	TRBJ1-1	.	TGTGCCAGCAGCGTACCTCAGGGCCCGAGCACTGAAGCTTTCTTT	CASSVPQGPSTEAFF